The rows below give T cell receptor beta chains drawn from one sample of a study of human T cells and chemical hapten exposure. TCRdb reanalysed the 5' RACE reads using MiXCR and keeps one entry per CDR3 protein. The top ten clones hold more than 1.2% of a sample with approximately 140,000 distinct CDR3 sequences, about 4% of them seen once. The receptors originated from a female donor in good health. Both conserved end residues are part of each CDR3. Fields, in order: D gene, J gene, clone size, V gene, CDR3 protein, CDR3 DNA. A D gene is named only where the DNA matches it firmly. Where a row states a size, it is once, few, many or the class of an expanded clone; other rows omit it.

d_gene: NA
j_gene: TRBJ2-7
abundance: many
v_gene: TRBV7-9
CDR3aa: CASSSQHSYEQYF
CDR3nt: TGTGCCAGCAGCTCCCAGCACTCCTACGAGCAGTACTTC

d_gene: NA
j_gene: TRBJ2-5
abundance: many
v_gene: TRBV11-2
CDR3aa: CASSKGDTYQETQYF
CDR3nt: TGTGCCAGCAGCAAAGGGGACACGTACCAAGAGACCCAGTACTTC

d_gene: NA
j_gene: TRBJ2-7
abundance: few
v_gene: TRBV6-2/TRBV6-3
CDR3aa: CASSWAGNDEQYF
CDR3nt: TGTGCCAGCTCCTGGGCGGGGAACGACGAGCAGTACTTC

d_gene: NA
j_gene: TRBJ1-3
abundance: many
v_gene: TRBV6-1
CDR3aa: CAIQDKRSGNTIYF
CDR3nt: TGTGCCATACAGGACAAGCGCTCTGGAAACACCATATATTTT

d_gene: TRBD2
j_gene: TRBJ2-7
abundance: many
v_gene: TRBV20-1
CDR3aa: CSARAEERGPIYPYEQYF
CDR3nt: TGCAGTGCTAGAGCCGAGGAGCGGGGGCCTATATATCCCTACGAGCAGTACTTC

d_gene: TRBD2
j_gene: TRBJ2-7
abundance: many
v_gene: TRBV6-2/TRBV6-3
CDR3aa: CASRGAGPTYEQYF
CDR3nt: TGTGCCAGCAGGGGAGCGGGGCCCACCTACGAGCAGTACTTC

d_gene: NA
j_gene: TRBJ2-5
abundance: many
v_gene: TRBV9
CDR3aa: CASSVGALSQETQYF
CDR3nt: TGTGCCAGCAGCGTAGGTGCGCTTTCACAAGAGACCCAGTACTTC

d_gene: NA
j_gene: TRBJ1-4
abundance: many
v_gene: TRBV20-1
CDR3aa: CSARGSGGGSEKLFF
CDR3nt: TGCAGTGCTAGAGGCTCCGGGGGAGGTAGTGAAAAACTGTTTTTT

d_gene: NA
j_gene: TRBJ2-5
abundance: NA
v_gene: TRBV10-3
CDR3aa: CAIRIGETQYF
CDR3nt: TGTGCCATCAGAATTGGGGAGACCCAGTACTTC

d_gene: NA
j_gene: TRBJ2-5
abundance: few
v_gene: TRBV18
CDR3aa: CASSRRGTQYF
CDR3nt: TGTGCCAGCTCGCGAAGAGGGACCCAGTACTTC

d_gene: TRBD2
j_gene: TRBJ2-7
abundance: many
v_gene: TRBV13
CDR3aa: CASSLPTGGGAYEQYF
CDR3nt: TGTGCCAGCAGCTTACCCACAGGTGGGGGGGCCTACGAGCAGTACTTC

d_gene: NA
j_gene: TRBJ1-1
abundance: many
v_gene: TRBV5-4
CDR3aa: CASSTSVNLRTEAFF
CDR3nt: TGTGCCAGCAGCACCAGTGTTAACTTGAGGACTGAAGCTTTCTTT

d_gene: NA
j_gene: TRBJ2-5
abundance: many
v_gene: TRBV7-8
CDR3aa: CASSSDLEETQYF
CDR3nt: TGTGCCAGCAGCTCTGACTTAGAAGAGACCCAGTACTTC

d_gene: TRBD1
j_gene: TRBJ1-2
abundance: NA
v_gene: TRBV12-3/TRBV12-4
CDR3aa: CASSLVQGMGYTF
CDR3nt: TGTGCCAGCAGTTTAGTACAGGGGATGGGCTACACCTTC

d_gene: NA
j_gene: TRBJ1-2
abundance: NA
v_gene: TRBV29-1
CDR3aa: CSVLLDTGFYGYTF
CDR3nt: TGCAGCGTTCTTTTGGATACAGGGTTTTATGGCTACACCTTC

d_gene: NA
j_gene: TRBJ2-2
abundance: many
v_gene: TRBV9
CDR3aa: CASSVAPTGELFF
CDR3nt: TGTGCCAGCAGCGTAGCCCCCACCGGGGAGCTGTTTTTT

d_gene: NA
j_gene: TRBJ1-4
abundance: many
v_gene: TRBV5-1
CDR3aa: CASSTTGPGNEKLFF
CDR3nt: TGCGCCAGCAGCACCACTGGACCAGGGAATGAAAAACTGTTTTTT

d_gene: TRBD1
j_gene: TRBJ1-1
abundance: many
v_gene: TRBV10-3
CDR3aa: CAIRQGVPNTEAFF
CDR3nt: TGTGCCATTAGACAGGGGGTACCGAACACTGAAGCTTTCTTT

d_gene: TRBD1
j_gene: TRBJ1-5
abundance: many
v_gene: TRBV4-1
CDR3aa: CASLKSDRGKGQPQHF
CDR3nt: TGCGCCAGCCTAAAATCCGACAGGGGAAAGGGACAGCCCCAGCATTTT

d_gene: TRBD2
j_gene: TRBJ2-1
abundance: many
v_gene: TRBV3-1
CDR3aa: CASTQLAGAGAGGHNEQFF
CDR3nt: TGTGCCAGCACCCAACTAGCGGGGGCGGGCGCGGGGGGGCACAATGAGCAGTTCTTC

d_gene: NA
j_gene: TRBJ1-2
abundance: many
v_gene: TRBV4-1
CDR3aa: CASSNPGRANYGYTF
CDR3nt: TGCGCCAGCAGCAATCCAGGGAGAGCTAACTATGGCTACACCTTC

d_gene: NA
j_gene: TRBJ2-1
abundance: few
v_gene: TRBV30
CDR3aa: CAWSVSRGYNEQFF
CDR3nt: TGTGCCTGGAGTGTTTCGCGGGGTTACAATGAGCAGTTCTTC

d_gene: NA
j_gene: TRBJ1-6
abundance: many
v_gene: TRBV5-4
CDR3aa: CASSLVSGESSPLHF
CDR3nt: TGTGCCAGCAGCTTGGTGTCTGGGGAGTCATCACCCCTCCACTTT

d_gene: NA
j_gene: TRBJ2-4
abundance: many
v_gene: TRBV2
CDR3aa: CASSESRVVNIQYF
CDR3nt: TGTGCCAGCAGTGAATCCAGGGTTGTTAACATTCAGTACTTC

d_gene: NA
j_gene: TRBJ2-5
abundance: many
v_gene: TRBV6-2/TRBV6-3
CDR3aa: CASSYGTSVQETQYF
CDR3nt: TGTGCCAGCAGTTACGGGACTTCGGTTCAAGAGACCCAGTACTTC

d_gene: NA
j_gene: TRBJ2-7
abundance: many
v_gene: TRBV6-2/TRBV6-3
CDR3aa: CAGSGPGNEQYF
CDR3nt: TGTGCCGGTTCTGGACCCGGGAACGAGCAGTACTTC

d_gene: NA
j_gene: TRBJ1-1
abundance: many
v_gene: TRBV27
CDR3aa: CARTLGTEAFF
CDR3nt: TGTGCCAGGACACTGGGCACTGAAGCTTTCTTT

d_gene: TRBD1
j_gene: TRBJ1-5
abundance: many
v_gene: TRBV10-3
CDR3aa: CAISPQGAAGQPQHF
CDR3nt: TGTGCCATCAGCCCACAGGGGGCAGCGGGCCAGCCCCAGCATTTT

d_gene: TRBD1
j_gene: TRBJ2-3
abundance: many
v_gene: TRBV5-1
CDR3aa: CASSPQGPSTDTQYF
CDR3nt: TGCGCCAGCAGCCCACAGGGGCCTAGCACAGATACGCAGTATTTT

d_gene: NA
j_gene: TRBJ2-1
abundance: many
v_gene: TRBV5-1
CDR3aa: CASSFRTYNEQFF
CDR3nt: TGCGCCAGCAGCTTCAGGACGTACAATGAGCAGTTCTTC